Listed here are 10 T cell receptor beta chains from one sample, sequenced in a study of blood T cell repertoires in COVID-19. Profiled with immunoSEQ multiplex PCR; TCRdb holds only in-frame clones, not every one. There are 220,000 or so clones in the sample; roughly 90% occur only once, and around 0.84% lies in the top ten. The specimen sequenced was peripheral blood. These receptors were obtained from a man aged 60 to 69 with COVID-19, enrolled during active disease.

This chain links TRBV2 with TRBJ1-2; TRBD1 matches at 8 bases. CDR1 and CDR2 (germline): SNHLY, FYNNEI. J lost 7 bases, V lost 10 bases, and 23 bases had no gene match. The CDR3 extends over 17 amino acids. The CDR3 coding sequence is TGTGCCAACGAATATACCTATTCGGTTACAGGGGGAGGTGGCTACACCTTC. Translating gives CANEYTYSVTGGGGYTF.

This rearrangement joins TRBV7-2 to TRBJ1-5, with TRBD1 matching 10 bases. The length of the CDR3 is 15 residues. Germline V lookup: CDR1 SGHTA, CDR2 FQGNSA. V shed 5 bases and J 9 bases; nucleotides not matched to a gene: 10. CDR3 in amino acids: CASSPGQGGFWPQHF. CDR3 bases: TGTGCCAGCAGCCCTGGACAGGGGGGTTTTTGGCCCCAGCATTTT.

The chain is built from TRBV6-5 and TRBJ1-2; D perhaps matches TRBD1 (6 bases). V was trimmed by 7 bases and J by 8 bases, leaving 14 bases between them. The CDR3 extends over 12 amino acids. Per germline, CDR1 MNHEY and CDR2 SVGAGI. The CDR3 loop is CASTLTGTGYTF. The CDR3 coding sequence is TGTGCCAGCACACTTACAGGGACCGGCTACACCTTC.

The CDR3 protein is CASSLAGANEQFF. The CDR3 nucleotides are TGTGCCAGCAGCTTAGCGGGGGCCAATGAGCAGTTCTTC. V and J are TRBV7-9 and TRBJ2-1; maybe TRBD1 (6 bases). CDR3 length equals 13 residues. Trimming removed 0 bases from V and 6 bases from J, with 6 bases in between. Germline assignment: CDR1 SEHNR and CDR2 FQNEAQ (reference sequence).

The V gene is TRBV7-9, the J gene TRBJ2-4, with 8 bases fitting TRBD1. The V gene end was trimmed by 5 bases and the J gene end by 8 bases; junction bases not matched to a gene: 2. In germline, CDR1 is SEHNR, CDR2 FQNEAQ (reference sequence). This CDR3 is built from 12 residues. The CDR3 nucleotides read TGTGCCAGCAGCCCACAGGGGGACATTCAGTACTTC. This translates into CASSPQGDIQYF.

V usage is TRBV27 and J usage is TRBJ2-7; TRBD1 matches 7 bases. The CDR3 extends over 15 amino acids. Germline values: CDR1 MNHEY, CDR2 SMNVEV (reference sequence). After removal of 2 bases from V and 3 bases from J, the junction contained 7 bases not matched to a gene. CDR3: CASSLGRGPGYEQYF. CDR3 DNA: TGTGCCAGCAGTTTAGGTAGGGGGCCGGGCTACGAGCAGTACTTC.

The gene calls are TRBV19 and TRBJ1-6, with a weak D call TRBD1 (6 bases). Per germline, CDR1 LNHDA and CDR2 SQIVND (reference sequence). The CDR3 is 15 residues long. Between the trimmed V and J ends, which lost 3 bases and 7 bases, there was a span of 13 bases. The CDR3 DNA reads TGTGCCAGTAGTATCCCAGGGGCCCGGAATTCACCCCTCCACTTT. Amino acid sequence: CASSIPGARNSPLHF.

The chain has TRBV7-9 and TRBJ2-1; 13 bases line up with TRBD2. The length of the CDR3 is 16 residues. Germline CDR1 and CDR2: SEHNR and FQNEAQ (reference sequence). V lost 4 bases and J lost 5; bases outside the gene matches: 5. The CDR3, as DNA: TGTGCCAGCAGCTGGGGACTAGCGGGAAGGCACAATGAGCAGTTCTTC. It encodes CASSWGLAGRHNEQFF.

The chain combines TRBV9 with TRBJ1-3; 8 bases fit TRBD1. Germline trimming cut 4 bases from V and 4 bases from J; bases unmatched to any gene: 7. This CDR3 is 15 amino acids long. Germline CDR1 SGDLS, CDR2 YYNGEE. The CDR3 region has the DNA TGTGCCAGCAGCAAGACAGGGGTAGGAGGAAACACCATATATTTT. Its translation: CASSKTGVGGNTIYF.

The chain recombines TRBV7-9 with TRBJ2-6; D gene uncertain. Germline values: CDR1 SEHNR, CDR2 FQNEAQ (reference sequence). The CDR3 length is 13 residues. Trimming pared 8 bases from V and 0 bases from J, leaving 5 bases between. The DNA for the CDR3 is TGTGCCAGCGTTCGCTCTGGGGCCAACGTCCTGACTTTC. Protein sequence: CASVRSGANVLTF.